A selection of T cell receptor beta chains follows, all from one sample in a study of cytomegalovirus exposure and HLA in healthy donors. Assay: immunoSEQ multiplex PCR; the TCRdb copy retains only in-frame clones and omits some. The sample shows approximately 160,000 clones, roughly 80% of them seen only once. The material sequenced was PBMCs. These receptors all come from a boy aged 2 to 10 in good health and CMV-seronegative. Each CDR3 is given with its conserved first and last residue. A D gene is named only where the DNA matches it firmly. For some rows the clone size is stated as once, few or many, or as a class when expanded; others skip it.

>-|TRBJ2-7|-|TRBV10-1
TGCGCCAGCGGTAGCAGCTCCTACGAGCAGTACTTC
CASGSSSYEQYF
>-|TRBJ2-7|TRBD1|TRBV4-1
TGCGCCAGCAGCCAAGTAGGCAGGGGGCCATCCTACGAGCAGTACTTC
CASSQVGRGPSYEQYF
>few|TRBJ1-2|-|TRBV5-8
TGTGCCAGCAGCTTGGCTACTGCTTATGGCTACACCTTC
CASSLATAYGYTF
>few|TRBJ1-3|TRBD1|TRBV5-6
TGTGCCAGCAGCCCTCTGACAGGGACTGGAAACACCATATATTTT
CASSPLTGTGNTIYF
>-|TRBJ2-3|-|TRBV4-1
TGCGCCAGCAGCCAGGGCATAGCAGATACGCAGTATTTT
CASSQGIADTQYF
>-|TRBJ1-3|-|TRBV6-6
TGTGCCAGCAGCCCCCCTAACGGAAACACCATATATTTT
CASSPPNGNTIYF
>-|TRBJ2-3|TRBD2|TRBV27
TGTGCCAGCAGTTTATCGCTAGCGGGAGGGCCCGCAGATACGCAGTATTTT
CASSLSLAGGPADTQYF
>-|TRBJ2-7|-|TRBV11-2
TGTGCCAGCAGCTTAGTAAGGGGCCTGTACTTC
CASSLVRGLYF
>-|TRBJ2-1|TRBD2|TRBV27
TGTGCCAGCAGTGGCGGGACTAGCGGTTACAATGAGCAGTTCTTC
CASSGGTSGYNEQFF
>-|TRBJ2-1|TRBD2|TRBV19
TGTGCCAGTAGTGTCGGTAGCGGGATGGATGAGCAGTTCTTC
CASSVGSGMDEQFF
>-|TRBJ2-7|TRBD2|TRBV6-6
TGTGCCAGCAGTACCCCTAGCGGCACCCGGGGCGAGCAGTACTTC
CASSTPSGTRGEQYF
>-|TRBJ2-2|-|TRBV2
TGTGCCAGCAGTGACTCGGACACCATCACCGGGGAGCTGTTTTTT
CASSDSDTITGELFF
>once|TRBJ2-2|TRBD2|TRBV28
TGTGCCAGCACCCACGGGGGACTAGCGGGATACACCGGGGAGCTGTTTTTT
CASTHGGLAGYTGELFF
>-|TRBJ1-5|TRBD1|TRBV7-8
TGTGCCAGCAGCTTAGAACCCCGGGACAGGTCTTATAGCAATCAGCCCCAGCATTTT
CASSLEPRDRSYSNQPQHF
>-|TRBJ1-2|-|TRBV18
TGTGCCAGCTCTCGGGACTCGGAAGCGGACGTTGGCTACACCTTC
CASSRDSEADVGYTF
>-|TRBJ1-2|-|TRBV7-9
TGTGCCAGCAGCTCTACTCCGGGACATCCCTATGGCTACACCTTC
CASSSTPGHPYGYTF